The clone carrying this T cell receptor (beta chain) was counted ten times or more. Its cognate antigen is unknown. The sample comes from a study of T cells in Graves' hyperthyroidism and ophthalmopathy. Study at large: The blood sample was taken at first diagnosis, before treatment began. Points from the study as a whole: Stable hyperthyroidism was told apart from ophthalmopathy by a model built on 13 V-J features.

Diagnostic decisions used clinical symptoms, serum thyroxine and TRAb, thyroid ultrasound and orbital computed tomography. TCR beta CDR3 sequences were amplified from RNA transcripts. TCR CDR3 underwent first-round RT-PCR with the HTBI primer set. TCRdb redid the calling of the multiplex PCR reads with MiXCR, one entry per CDR3 protein. The sample records some 370,000 distinct CDR3 sequences, 11% to 15% being singletons. CDR1 is MDHEN and CDR2 is SYDVKM in the germline V gene. V was shortened by 6 bases and J by 3 bases, with 17 bases between the two germline ends. The CDR3 has 15 residues. J is TRBJ1-2 and V is TRBV28, with D unclear. The specimen sequenced was blood. This TCR was recovered from a man in his fifties or sixties with Graves' ophthalmopathy. The CDR3, as DNA: TGTGCCAGCAGGAGAATCGGACGGACGGACTATGGCTACACCTTC. It is translated as CASRRIGRTDYGYTF.